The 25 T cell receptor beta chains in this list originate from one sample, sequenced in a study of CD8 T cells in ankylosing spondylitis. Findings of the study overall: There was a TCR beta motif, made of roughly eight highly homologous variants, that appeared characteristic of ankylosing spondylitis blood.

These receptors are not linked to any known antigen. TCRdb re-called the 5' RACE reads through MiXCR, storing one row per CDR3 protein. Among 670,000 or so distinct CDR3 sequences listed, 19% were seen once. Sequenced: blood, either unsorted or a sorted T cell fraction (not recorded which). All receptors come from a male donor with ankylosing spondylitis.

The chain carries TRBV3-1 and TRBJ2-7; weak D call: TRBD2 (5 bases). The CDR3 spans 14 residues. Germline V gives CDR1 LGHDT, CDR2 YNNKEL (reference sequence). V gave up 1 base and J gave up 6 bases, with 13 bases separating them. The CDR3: CASSQVAARGEQYF. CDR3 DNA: TGTGCCAGCAGCCAAGTCGCCGCACGGGGCGAGCAGTACTTC.

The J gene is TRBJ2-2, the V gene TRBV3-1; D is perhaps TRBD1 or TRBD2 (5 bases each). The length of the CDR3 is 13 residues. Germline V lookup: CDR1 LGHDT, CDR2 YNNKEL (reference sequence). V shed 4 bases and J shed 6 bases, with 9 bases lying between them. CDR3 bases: TGTGCCAGCAGCCGGCCGGGGCCCGGGGAGCTGTTTTTT. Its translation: CASSRPGPGELFF.

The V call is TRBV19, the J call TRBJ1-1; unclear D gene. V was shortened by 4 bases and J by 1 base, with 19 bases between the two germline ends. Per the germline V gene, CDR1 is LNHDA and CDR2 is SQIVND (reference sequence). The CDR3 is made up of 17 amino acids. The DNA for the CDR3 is TGTGCCAGTAGTAGAGGCCCCGTGAGTGGAACGAACACTGAAGCTTTCTTT. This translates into CASSRGPVSGTNTEAFF.

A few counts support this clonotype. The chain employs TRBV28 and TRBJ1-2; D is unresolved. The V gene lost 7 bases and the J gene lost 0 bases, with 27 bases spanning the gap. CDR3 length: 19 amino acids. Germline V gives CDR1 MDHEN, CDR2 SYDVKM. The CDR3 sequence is CASMTPRIGYQQANYGYTF. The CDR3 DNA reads TGTGCCAGCATGACCCCTCGAATAGGGTACCAGCAAGCTAACTATGGCTACACCTTC.

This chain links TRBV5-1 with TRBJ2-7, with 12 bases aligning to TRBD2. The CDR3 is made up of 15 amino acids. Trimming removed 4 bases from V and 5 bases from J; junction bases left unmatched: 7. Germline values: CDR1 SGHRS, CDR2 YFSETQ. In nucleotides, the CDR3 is TGCGCCAGCAGCCAGGCACTAGCGGGAGGAGACGAGCAGTACTTC. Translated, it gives CASSQALAGGDEQYF.

CDR3 sequence (DNA): TGTGCCACCAGTGATTTCCAGACAGAAAGCACAGATACGCAGTATTTT. Amino acid sequence: CATSDFQTESTDTQYF. J is TRBJ2-3 and V is TRBV24-1; a possible D gene is TRBD1 (5 bases). The CDR3 is 16 amino acids. Trimming removed 1 base from V and 0 bases from J, with 10 bases in between. The V gene's germline CDR1 is KGHDR and CDR2 SFDVKD.

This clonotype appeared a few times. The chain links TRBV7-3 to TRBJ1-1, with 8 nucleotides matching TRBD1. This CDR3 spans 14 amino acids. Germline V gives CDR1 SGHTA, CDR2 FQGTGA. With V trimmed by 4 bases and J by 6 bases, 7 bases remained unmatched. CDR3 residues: CASSSTRGLAEAFF. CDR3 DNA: TGTGCCAGCAGCTCAACCAGGGGGCTGGCTGAAGCTTTCTTT.

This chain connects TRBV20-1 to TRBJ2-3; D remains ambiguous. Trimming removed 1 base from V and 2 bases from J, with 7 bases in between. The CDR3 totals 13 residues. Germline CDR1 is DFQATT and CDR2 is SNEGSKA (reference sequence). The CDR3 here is CSARAPVTDTQYF. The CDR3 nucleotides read TGCAGTGCTAGAGCCCCGGTCACAGATACGCAGTATTTT.

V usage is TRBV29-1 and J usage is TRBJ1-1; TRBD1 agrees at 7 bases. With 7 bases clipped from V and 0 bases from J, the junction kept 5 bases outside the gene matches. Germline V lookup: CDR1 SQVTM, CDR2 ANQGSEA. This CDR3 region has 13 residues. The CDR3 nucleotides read TGCAGCGCATTGACAGGGATGAACACTGAAGCTTTCTTT. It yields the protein CSALTGMNTEAFF.

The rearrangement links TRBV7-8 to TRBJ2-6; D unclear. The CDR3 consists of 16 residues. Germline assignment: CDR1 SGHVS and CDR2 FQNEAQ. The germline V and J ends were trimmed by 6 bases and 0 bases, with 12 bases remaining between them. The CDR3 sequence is CASRQFEISGANVLTF. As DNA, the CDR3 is TGTGCCAGCAGGCAATTCGAAATCTCTGGGGCCAACGTCCTGACTTTC.

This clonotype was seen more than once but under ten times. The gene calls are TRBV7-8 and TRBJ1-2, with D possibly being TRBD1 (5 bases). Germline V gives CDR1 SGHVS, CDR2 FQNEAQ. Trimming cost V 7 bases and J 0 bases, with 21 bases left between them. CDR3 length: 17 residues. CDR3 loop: CASTRGAGHGANYGYTF. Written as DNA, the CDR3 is TGTGCCAGCACCCGAGGGGCAGGCCACGGCGCTAACTATGGCTACACCTTC.

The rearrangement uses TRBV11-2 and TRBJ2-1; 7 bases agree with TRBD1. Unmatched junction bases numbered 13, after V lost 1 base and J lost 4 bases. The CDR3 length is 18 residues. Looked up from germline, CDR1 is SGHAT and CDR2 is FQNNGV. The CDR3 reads CASSLVLLRQGAYNEQFF. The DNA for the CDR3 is TGTGCCAGCAGCTTAGTGTTGTTGCGACAGGGAGCATACAATGAGCAGTTCTTC.

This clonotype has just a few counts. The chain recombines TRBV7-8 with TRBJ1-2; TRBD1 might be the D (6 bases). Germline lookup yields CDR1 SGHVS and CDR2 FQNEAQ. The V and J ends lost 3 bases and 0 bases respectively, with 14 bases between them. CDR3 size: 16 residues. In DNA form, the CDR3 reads TGTGCCAGCAGCTTCCCAGGGCGGGGGCCTAACTATGGCTACACCTTC. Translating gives CASSFPGRGPNYGYTF.

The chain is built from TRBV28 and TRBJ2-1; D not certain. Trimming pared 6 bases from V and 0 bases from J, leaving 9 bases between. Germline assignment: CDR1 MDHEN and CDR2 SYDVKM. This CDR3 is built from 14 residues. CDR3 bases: TGTGCCAGCAGCATCAATTACTCCTACAATGAGCAGTTCTTC. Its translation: CASSINYSYNEQFF.

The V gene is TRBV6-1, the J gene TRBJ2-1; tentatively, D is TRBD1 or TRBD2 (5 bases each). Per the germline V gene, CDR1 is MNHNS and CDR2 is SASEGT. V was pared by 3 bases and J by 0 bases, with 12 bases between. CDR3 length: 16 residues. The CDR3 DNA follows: TGTGCCAGCAGTGAGGGGACCTTTCACTCCTACAATGAGCAGTTCTTC. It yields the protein CASSEGTFHSYNEQFF.

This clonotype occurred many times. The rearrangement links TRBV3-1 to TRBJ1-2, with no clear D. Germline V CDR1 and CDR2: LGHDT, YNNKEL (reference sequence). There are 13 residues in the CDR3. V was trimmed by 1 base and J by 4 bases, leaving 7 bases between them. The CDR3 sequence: CASSQGSIYGYTF. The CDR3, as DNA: TGTGCCAGCAGCCAAGGGAGCATCTATGGCTACACCTTC.

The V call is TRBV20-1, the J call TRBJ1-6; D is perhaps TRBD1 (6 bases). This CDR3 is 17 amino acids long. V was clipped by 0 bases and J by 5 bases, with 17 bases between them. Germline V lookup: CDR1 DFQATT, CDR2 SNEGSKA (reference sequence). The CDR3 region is CSARDRAGVLNNSPLHF. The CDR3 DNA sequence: TGCAGTGCTAGAGATAGGGCAGGGGTCCTTAATAATTCACCCCTCCACTTT.

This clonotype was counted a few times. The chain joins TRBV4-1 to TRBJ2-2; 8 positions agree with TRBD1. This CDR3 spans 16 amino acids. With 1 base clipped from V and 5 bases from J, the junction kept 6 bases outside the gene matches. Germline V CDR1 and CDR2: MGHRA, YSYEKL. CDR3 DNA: TGCGCCAGCAGCCAAGTACCAGGGGGCGAGACCGGGGAGCTGTTTTTT. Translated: CASSQVPGGETGELFF.

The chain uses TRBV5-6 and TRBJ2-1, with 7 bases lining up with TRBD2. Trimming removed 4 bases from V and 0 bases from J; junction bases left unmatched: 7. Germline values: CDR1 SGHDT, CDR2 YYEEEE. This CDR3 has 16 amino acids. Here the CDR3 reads CASSPGRGSSYNEQFF. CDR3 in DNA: TGTGCCAGCAGCCCCGGGCGGGGGAGCTCCTACAATGAGCAGTTCTTC.

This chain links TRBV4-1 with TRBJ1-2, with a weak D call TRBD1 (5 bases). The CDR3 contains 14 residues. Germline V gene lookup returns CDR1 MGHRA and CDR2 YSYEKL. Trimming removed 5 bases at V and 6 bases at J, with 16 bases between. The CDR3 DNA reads TGCGCCAGCAGCGCACGACAGAGCTTTCATGGCTACACCTTC. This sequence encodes CASSARQSFHGYTF.

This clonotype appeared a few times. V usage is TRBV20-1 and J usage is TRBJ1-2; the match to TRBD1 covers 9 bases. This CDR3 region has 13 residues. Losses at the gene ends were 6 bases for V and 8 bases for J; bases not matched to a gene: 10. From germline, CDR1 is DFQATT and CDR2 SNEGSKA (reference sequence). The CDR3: CSATAGQGGGYTF. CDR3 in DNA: TGCAGTGCCACGGCGGGACAGGGAGGCGGCTACACCTTC.

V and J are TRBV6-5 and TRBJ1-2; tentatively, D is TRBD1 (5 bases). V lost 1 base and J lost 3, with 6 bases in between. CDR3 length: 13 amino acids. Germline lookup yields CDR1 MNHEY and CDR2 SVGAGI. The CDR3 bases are TGTGCCAGCAGTTACTGGGGGGACTATGGCTACACCTTC. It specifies CASSYWGDYGYTF.

The CDR3 sequence: CSARDRRTANQPQHF. Here the CDR3 DNA reads TGCAGTGCTAGAGATCGTCGGACAGCTAATCAGCCCCAGCATTTT. The chain couples TRBV20-1 to TRBJ1-5; maybe TRBD1 (6 bases). V lost 0 bases and J 4 bases, leaving 13 bases between the germline ends. The CDR3 covers 15 residues. Germline V gene data show CDR1 as DFQATT and CDR2 as SNEGSKA (reference sequence).

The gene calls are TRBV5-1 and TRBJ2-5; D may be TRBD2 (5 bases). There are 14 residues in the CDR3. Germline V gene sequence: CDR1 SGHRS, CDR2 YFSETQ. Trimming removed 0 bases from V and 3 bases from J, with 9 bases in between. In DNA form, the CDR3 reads TGCGCCAGCAGCTTGGTGGCTAGCAAAGAGACCCAGTACTTC. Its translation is CASSLVASKETQYF.

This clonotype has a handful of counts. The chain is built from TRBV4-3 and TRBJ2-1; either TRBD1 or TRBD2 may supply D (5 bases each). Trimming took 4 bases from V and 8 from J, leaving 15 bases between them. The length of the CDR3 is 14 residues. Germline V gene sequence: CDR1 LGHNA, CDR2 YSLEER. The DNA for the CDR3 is TGCGCCAGCAGCCCCTCCAGGGAGTGGGATGAGCAGTTCTTC. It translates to CASSPSREWDEQFF.